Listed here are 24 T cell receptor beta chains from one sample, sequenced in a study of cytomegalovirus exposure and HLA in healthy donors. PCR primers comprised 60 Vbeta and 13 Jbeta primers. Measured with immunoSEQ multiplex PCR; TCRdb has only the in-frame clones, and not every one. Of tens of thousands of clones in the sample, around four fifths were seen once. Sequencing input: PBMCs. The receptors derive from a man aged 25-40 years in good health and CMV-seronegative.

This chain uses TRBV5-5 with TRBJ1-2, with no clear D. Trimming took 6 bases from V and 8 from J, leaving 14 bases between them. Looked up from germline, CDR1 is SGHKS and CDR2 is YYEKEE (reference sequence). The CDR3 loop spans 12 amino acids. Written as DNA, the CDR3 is TGTGCCAGCATCCAGACGGGATGGGGCTACACCTTC. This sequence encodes CASIQTGWGYTF. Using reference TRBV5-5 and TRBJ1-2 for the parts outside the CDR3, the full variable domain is DAGVTQSPTHLIKTRGQQVTLRCSPISGHKSVSWYQQVLGQGPQFIFQYYEKEERGRGNFPDRFSARQFPNYSSELNVNALLLGDSALYLCASIQTGWGYTFGSGTRLTVV.

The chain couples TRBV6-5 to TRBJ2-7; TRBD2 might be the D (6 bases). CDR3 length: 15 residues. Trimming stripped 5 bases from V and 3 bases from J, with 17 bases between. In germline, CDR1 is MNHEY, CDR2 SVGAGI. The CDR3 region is CASSPGGVGDYEQYF. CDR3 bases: TGTGCCAGCAGTCCCGGCGGGGTGGGGGACTACGAGCAGTACTTC.

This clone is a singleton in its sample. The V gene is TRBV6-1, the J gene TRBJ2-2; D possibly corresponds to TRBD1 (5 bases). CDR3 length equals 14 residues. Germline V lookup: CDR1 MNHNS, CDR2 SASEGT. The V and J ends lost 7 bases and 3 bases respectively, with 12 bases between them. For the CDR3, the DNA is TGTGCCAGCACTATGGGGCAGGACACCGGGGAGCTGTTTTTT. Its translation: CASTMGQDTGELFF.

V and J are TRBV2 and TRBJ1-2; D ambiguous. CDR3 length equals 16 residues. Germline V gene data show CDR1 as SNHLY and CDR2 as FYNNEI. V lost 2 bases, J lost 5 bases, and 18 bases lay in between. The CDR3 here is CASSELAASSRYGYTF. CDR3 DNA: TGTGCCAGCAGTGAACTAGCTGCGAGCAGTAGGTATGGCTACACCTTC.

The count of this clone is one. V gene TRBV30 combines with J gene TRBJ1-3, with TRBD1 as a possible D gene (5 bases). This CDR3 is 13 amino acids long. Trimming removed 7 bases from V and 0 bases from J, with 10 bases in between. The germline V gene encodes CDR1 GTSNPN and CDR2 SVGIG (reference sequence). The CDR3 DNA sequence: TGTGCCTCGGGACTGTCCTCTGGAAACACCATATATTTT. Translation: CASGLSSGNTIYF.

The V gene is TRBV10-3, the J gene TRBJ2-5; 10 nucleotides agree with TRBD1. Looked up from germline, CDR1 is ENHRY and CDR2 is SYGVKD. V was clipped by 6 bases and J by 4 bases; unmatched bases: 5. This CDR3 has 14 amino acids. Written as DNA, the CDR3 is TGTGCCATCAGCTCGGGACAGGGGCGAGAGACCCAGTACTTC. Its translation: CAISSGQGRETQYF.

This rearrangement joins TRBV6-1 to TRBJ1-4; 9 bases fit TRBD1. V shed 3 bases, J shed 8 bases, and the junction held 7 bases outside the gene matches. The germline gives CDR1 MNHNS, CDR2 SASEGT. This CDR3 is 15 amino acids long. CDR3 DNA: TGTGCCAGCAGTGATAGCGGACAGGGGCTAGAAAAACTGTTTTTT. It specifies CASSDSGQGLEKLFF.

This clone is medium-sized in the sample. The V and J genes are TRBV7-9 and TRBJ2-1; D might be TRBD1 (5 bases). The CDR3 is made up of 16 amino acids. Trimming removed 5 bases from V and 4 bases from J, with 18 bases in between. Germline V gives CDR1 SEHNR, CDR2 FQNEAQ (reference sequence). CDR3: CASSQTTGHFYNEQFF. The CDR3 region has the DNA TGTGCCAGCAGCCAAACGACCGGACACTTTTACAATGAGCAGTTCTTC.

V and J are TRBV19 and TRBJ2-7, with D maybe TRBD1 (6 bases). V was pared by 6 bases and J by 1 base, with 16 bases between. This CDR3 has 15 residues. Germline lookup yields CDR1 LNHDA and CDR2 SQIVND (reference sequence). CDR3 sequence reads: CASRLRGEVSYEQYF. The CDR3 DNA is TGTGCCAGTAGGCTCAGGGGAGAGGTATCCTACGAGCAGTACTTC.

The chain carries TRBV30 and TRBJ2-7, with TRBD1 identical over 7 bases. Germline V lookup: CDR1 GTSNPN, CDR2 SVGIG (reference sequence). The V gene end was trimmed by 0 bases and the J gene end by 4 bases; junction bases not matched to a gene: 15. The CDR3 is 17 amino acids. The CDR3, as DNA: TGTGCCTGGAGTGTCGGCCAAGGGGGCAGCCCTCAATACGAGCAGTACTTC. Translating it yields CAWSVGQGGSPQYEQYF.

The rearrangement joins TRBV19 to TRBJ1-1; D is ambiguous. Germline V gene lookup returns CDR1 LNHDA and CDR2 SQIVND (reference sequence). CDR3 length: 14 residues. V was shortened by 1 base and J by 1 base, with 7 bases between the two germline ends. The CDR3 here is CASSIGHPNTEAFF. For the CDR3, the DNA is TGTGCCAGTAGTATAGGACACCCGAACACTGAAGCTTTCTTT.

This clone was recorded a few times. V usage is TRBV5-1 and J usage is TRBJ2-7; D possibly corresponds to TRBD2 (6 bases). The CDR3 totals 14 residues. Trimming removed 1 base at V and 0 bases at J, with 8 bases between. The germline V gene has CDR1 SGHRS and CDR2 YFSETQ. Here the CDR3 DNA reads TGCGCCAGCAGCTTGCCAGCGGGCTCCTACGAGCAGTACTTC. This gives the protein CASSLPAGSYEQYF.

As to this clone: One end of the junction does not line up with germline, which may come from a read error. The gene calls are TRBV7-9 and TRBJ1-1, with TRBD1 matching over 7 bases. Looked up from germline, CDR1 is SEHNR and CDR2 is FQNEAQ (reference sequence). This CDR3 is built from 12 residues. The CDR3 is CSSTLGQTEAFF. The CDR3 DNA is TGTTCCAGCACCCTGGGACAGACTGAAGCTTTCTTT.

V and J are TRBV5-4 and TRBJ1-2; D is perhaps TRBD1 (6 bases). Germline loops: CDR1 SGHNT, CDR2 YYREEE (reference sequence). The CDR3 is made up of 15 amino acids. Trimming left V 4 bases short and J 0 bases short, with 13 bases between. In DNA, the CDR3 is TGTGCCAGCAGCCCTGACAGGTCAGCTAACTATGGCTACACCTTC. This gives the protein CASSPDRSANYGYTF.

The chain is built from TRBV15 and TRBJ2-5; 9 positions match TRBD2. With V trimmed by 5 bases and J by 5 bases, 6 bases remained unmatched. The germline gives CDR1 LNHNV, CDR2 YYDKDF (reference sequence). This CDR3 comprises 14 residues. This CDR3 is CATSLGGGAETQYF. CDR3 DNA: TGTGCCACCAGCCTAGGCGGGGGGGCGGAGACCCAGTACTTC.

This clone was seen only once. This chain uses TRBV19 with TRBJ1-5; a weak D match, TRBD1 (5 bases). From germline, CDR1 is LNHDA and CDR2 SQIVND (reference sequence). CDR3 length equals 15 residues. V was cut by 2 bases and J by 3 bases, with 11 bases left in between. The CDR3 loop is CASSIPDSDNQPQHF. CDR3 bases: TGTGCCAGTAGTATACCAGACAGTGACAATCAGCCCCAGCATTTT.

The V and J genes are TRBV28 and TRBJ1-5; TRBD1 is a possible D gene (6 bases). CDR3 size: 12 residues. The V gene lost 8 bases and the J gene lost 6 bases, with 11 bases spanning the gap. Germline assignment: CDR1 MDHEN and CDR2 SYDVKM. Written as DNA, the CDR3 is TGTGCCAGCGGGGGGGCTGTTCAGCCCCAGCATTTT. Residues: CASGGAVQPQHF.

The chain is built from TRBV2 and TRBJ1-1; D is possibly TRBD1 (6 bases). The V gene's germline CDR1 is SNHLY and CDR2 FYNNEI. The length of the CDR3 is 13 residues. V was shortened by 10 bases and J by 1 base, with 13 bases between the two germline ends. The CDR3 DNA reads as TGTGCCACCCAGGGGATAGCGAACACTGAAGCTTTCTTT. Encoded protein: CATQGIANTEAFF. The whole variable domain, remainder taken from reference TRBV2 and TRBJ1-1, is EPEVTQTPSHQVTQMGQEVILRCVPISNHLYFYWYRQILGQKVEFLVSFYNNEISEKSEIFDDQFSVERPDGSNFTLKIRSTKLEDSAMYFCATQGIANTEAFFGQGTRLTVV.

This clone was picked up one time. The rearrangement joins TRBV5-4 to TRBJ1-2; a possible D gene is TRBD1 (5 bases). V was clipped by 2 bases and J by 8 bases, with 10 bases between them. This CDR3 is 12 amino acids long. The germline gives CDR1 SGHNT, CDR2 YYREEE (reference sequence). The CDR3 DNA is TGTGCCAGCAGCTTAGGGGCGGAAGGCTACACCTTC. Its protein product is CASSLGAEGYTF.

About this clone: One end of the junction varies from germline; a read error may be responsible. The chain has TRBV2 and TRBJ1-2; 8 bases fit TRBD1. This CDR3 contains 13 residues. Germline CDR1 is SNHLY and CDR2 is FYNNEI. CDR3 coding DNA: TGTGCCACCGATTCCGGGACAGGAAACACACAGAGCTTC. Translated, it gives CATDSGTGNTQSF.

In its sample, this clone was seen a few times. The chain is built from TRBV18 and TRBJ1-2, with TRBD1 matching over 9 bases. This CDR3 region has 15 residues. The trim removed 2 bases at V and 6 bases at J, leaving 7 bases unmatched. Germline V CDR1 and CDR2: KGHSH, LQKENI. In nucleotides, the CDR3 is TGTGCCAGCTCACCAATAGACAGGGGGACTGATGGCTACACCTTC. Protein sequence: CASSPIDRGTDGYTF.

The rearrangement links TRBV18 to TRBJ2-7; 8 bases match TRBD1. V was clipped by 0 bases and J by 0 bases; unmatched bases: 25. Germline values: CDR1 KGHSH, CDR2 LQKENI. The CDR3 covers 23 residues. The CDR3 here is CASSPPIDFPGQGPTSYSYEQYF. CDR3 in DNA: TGTGCCAGCTCACCACCGATTGATTTTCCAGGACAGGGACCGACCTCTTACTCCTACGAGCAGTACTTC.

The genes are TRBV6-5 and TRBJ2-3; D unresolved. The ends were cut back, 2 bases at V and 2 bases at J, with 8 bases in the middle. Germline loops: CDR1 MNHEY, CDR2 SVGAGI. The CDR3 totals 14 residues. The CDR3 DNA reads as TGTGCCAGCAGTTACGGCTCAAACACAGATACGCAGTATTTT. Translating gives CASSYGSNTDTQYF.

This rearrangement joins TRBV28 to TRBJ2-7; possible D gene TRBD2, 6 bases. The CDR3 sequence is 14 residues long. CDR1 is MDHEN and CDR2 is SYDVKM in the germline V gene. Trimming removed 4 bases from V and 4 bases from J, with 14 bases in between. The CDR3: CASSSPGVTYEQYF. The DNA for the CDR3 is TGTGCCAGCAGTTCACCGGGGGTTACTTACGAGCAGTACTTC.